Sequencing of this TCR beta chain was carried out in a study of identical twins (dated by TCRdb to 2016 to 2018). Concerning the study at large: To test whether fetal clonotypes persist, this study deep-sequenced TCR alpha and beta repertoires from monozygotic twins, from unrelated adults of various ages, and from cord blood. Replicate twin experiments were performed at different times using different library preparation protocols to rule out contamination. Broad study findings and their caveats: Fewer insertions were carried by abundant cord blood beta clonotypes, a similar but weaker trend appeared in young adult naive repertoires, and no such trend appeared in memory repertoires. Compared with coincidental sharing between unrelated individuals, out-of-frame TCR alpha sequences shared between twins showed an excess of sequences with low generation probability. Zero-insertion analyses could be partly confounded by invariant T cells such as MAIT and iNKT, though diverse VJ usage argued against such confounding for most clonotypes. Because the same donors could not be followed over many years, the conclusions depended on cross-sectional statistical analysis. Out-of-frame TCR alpha sharing in monozygotic twins was systematically underestimated by recombination models, whereas sharing between unrelated individuals was in agreement with the recombination models. The excess sharing between twins in beta out-of-frame sequences was weaker because fewer shared sequences reduced the signal-to-noise ratio.

Via the germline V gene, CDR1 is MGHDK and CDR2 SYGVNS. The trim is 0 bases for V and 5 bases for J, with a gap of 2 bases between the germline ends. The CDR3 measures 12 amino acids from cysteine to phenylalanine. Left in the record is the CDR3 DNA by itself, 36 bases read in frame from the first base. Only healthy Caucasian donors were included. The twin cohort comprised three pairs of female monozygotic twins, all aged roughly 18 to 30 years. Peripheral blood mononuclear cells were the source from which RNA for the TCR libraries was isolated. The library was prepared using 5' RACE. The run used an Illumina HiSeq 2000. A universal primer binding site was added through template switching, and the final cDNA carried a unique molecular identifier so that TCR cDNA molecules could be counted accurately. Specific primers in the conserved constant-segment region were used to synthesize first-strand cDNA for TCR alpha and beta chains. To control for contamination, every cDNA library was double barcoded, receiving both a SMART-Mk sample barcode and Illumina barcodes. TruSeq adapter sequences along with Illumina sample barcodes were introduced in two successive PCR steps. Sequencing of the TCR alpha and beta cDNA libraries was done on the Illumina HiSeq platform using custom primers. The authors processed their data as follows. Unique molecular identifiers were extracted from raw reads with MiGEC, and CDR3 positions were determined with MiXCR. Recombination models were inferred per individual with the repgenHMM and IGoR tools using an EM algorithm. Shared clonotypes were analyzed with the tcR package in R, and sharing was normalized by the product of cloneset sizes. To study raw recombination without the effects of thymic and clonal selection, out-of-frame nonproductive sequences were analyzed. TCRdb's own reprocessing of the public reads used fastp at Q25 and MiXCR and kept productive beta chains. Each record represents a unique CDR3 protein, reported with the most common genes and DNA among its rows. These V and J calls originate from TCRdb's pipeline instead of the authors' own analysis. In all, the sample holds fewer than 650,000 distinct CDR3 sequences, and 9.5% to 10% of those were seen once. In total, the top ten clones hold roughly 3% of the sample.

This clonotype was found many times. Its antigen has not been determined. No much larger clone exists at a distance of one base, and base qualities are not known. This same sample was also taken into another study, of yellow fever vaccine responses in identical twins. The second study also describes: According to the authors, in identical twins the way T cells responded to vaccination appeared partly convergent and partly personalized. In identical twins, the study followed T cell clones that responded to the vaccine with precision.

The receptor's source is a young woman in good health. Sample: PBMCs. The sequence is built from TRBV25-1 and TRBJ1-3; no confident D gene assignment can be made. The CDR3 sequence is CASSEYRNTIYF. The nucleotide sequence is TGTGCCAGCAGTGAATATAGAAACACCATATATTTT.